This TCR beta chain was recovered during a study of beta chain features in type 1 diabetes. Whole-study context: The samples had around 100 million sorted cells examined in all. Overall study findings and caveats: In the patient group, naive, central memory and Treg TCRB repertoires seemed more alike than in the healthy donor group. In these data, an HLA type influence on TCRB rearrangement remained unresolved. All four CD4+ subsets from Type 1 diabetes patients carried moderately but significantly shorter TCRB CDR3s.

Trimming removed 0 bases from V and 0 bases from J, with 15 bases in between. Germline CDR1 is LNHNV and CDR2 is YYDKDF (reference sequence). This CDR3 has 18 amino acids. Since all of the isolated RNA was reverse transcribed, expressed TCRB transcripts were what got sequenced. The table came from immunoSEQ multiplex PCR; TCRdb's copy has only in-frame clones and leaves some out. Of around 250,000 clones listed, over 20% were seen once; the top ten hold 0.028%. The authors took one heparinised blood draw, averaging roughly 120 mL, from each donor. In its sample, this clone was seen a few times. What it recognizes is unknown.

This chain links TRBV15 with TRBJ1-3, with D perhaps TRBD1 (6 bases). The sample was naive CD4+ T cells from blood. The sequence was obtained from a woman aged 40 to 50 with type 1 diabetes. This CDR3 is CATSRDRPTGFSGNTIYF. Here the CDR3 DNA reads TGTGCCACCAGCAGAGATCGGCCGACAGGTTTCTCTGGAAACACCATATATTTT.